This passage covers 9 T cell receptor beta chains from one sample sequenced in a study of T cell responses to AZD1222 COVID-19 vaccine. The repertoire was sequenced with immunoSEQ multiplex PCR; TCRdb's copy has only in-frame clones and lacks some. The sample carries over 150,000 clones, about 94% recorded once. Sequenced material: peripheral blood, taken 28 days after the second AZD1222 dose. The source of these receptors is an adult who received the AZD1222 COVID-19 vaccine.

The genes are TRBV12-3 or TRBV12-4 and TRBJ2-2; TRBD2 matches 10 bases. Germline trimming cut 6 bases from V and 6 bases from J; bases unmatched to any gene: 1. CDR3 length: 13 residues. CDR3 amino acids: CASRLAGSGELFF. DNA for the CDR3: TGTGCCAGCAGACTAGCGGGGTCCGGGGAGCTGTTTTTT.

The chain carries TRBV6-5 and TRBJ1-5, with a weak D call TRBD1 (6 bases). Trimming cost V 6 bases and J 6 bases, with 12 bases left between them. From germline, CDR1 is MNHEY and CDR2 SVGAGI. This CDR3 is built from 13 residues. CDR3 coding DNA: TGTGCCAGCAGCTTACGGGACACTCAGCCCCAGCATTTT. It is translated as CASSLRDTQPQHF.

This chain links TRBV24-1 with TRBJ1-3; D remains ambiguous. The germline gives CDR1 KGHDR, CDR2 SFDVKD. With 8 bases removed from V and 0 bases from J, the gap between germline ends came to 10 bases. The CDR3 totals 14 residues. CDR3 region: CATKGSGSGNTIYF. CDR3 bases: TGTGCCACCAAGGGCAGTGGCTCTGGAAACACCATATATTTT.

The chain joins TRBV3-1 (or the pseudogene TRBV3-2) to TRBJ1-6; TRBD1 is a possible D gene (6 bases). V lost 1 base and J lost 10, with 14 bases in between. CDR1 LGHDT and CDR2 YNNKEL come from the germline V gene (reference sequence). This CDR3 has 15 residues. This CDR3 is CASSQAGGLGSPLHF. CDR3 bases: TGTGCCAGCAGCCAAGCCGGGGGGCTAGGGTCACCCCTCCACTTT.

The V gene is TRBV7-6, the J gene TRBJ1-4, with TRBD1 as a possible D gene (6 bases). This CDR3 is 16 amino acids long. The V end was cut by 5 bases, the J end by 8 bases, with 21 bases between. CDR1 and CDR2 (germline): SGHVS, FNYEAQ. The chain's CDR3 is CASSLPPWGRREKLFF. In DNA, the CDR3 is TGTGCCAGCAGCCTACCCCCGTGGGGGCGCCGGGAAAAACTGTTTTTT. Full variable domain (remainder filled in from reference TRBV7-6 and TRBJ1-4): GAGVSQSPRYKVTKRGQDVALRCDPISGHVSLYWYRQALGQGPEFLTYFNYEAQQDKSGLPNDRFSAERPEGSISTLTIQRTEQRDSAMYRCASSLPPWGRREKLFFGSGTQLSVL.

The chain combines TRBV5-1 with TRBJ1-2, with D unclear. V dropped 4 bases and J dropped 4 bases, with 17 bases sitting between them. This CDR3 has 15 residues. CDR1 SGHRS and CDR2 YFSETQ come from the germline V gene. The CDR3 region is CASSPGSRDPYGYTF. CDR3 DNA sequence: TGCGCCAGCAGCCCGGGGAGCCGTGATCCCTATGGCTACACCTTC.

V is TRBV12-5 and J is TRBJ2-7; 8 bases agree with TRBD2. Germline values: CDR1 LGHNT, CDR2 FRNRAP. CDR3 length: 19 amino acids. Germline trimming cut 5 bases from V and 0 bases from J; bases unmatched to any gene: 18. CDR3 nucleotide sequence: TGTGCTAGTGGTCCCAAATTCACCCACGGGGGGGCCCCCTCCTACGAGCAGTACTTC. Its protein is CASGPKFTHGGAPSYEQYF.

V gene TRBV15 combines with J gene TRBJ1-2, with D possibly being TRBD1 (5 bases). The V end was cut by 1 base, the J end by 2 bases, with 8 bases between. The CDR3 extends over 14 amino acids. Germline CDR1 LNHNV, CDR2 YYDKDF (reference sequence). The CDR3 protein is CATSRGAGNYGYTF. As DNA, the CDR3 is TGTGCCACCAGCAGAGGGGCAGGGAACTATGGCTACACCTTC.

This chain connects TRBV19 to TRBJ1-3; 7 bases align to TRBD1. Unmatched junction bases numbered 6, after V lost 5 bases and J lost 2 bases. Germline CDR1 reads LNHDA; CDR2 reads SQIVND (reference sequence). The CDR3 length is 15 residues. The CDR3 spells CASSVTTGTGNTIYF. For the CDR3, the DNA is TGTGCCAGTAGTGTCACGACAGGGACTGGAAACACCATATATTTT.